These T cell receptor beta chains were read from a single sample in a study of shared clonotypes between healthy human individuals. Data came from immunoSEQ multiplex PCR; TCRdb stores just in-frame clones and leaves some out. The sample includes 2,500,000 or so clones, roughly 93% of them seen just once. The source material was naive CD4+ T cells from PBMCs. The receptors here all came from a man aged 18 to 35 in good health. Some clones in this sample may be carry-over from other donors' samples. Each CDR3 is given without its conserved first and last residue. Fields, in order: V gene, J gene, CDR3 protein.

>TRBV28|TRBJ1-2
ASSALLYGYT
>TRBV6-5|TRBJ2-1
ASSTGTGDNEQF
>TRBV28|TRBJ2-6
ASSLSGLSGANVLT
>TRBV7-9|TRBJ2-5
ASSLVGGQETQY
>TRBV29-1|TRBJ2-1
SVLTGLAGGYEQF
>TRBV6-1|TRBJ2-6
ASSQGPKTAGANVLT
>TRBV30|TRBJ1-5
AWSEGYQPQH
>TRBV19|TRBJ2-7
ASSIGGHLTYEQY
>TRBV2|TRBJ1-3
ASRRGDNSGNTIY
>TRBV28|TRBJ2-2
ASSPSAEPRGSGELF
>TRBV6-6|TRBJ2-5
ASSYGGQGETQY
>TRBV9|TRBJ2-3
ASSAGEGSLTDTQY
>TRBV7-6|TRBJ2-1
ASSPRGAGSYNEQF
>TRBV11-2|TRBJ2-2
ASSLDLVPNTGELF
>TRBV6-1|TRBJ2-1
ASSEVVAAGVVYNEQF
>TRBV6-1|TRBJ1-5
ASRRNQPQH
>TRBV10-2|TRBJ1-6
ASSRDREIHALH
>TRBV28|TRBJ2-4
ASTNYLAKNIQY
>TRBV5-4|TRBJ2-7
ASSFRGTSGEQY
>TRBV14|TRBJ2-5
ASSQDLRETQY
>TRBV5-1|TRBJ2-3
ASSLEPASTDTQY
>TRBV5-4|TRBJ1-3
ASSLGGQHSGNTIY
>TRBV19|TRBJ2-2
ASSIKGTGTGELF
>TRBV29-1|TRBJ2-7
SVWGPSYEQY
>TRBV6-5|TRBJ1-1
ASSYSGTVNTEAF
>TRBV29-1|TRBJ1-1
SVEEGPPTAF
>TRBV5-1|TRBJ2-7
ASSATSGLGGEQY
>TRBV30|TRBJ1-6
AWSVQGSSPLH
>TRBV7-3|TRBJ1-3
ASSLTASAGNTIY
>TRBV5-1|TRBJ1-3
ASSRDGFPIY
>TRBV18|TRBJ2-7
ASSPDRGPYEQY
>TRBV5-8|TRBJ2-4
ASSLNSGTGSIQY